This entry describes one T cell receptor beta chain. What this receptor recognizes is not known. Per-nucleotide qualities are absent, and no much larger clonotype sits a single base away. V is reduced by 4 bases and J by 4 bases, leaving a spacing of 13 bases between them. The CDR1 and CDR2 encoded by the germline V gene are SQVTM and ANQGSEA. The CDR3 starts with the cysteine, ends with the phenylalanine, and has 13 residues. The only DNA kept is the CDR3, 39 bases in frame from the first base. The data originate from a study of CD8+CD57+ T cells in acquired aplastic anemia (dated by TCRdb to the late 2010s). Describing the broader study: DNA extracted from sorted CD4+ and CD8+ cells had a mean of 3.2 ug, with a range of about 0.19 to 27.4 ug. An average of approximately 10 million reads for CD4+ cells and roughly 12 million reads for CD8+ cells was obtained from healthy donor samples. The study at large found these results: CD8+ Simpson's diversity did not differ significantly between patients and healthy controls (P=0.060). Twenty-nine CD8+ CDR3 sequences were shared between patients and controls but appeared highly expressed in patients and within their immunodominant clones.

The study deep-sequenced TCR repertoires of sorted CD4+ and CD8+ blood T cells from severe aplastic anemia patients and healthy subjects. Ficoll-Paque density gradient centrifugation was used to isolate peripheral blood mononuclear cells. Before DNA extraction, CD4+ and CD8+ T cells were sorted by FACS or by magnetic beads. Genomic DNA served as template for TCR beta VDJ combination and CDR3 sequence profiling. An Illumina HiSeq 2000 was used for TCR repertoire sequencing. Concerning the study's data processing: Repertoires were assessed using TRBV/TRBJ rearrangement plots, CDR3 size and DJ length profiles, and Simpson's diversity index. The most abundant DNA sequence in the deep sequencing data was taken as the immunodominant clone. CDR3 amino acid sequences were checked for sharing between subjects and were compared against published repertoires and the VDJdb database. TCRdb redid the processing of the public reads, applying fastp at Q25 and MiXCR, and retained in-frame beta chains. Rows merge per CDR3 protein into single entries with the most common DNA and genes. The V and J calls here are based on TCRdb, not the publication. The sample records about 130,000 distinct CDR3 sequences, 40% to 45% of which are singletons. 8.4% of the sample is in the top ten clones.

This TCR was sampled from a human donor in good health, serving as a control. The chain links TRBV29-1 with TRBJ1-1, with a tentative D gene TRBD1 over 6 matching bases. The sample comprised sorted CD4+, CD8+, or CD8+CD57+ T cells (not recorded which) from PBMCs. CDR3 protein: CSVVRGWVTEAFF. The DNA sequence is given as TGCAGCGTTGTGAGGGGGTGGGTCACTGAAGCTTTCTTT.